These 21 T cell receptor beta chains came from one sample sequenced in a study of beta chain features in type 1 diabetes. The study reverse transcribed the entire isolated RNA, so it sequenced expressed TCRB transcripts. Clones were sequenced by immunoSEQ multiplex PCR, and TCRdb holds only the in-frame ones, with some missing. This table holds hundreds of thousands of clones, 9.3% found once. The antigens of these receptors remain unknown. Findings and limits, study-wide: Moderate yet significant TCRB CDR3 shortening was seen in Type 1 diabetes patients in all four CD4+ subsets.

Sequenced sample: central memory CD4+ T cells from blood. Receptors were obtained from a man aged 25-45 years with type 1 diabetes.

The rearrangement joins TRBV11-2 to TRBJ2-7; D unclear. V gave up 0 bases and J gave up 0 bases, with 6 bases separating them. The CDR3 sequence is 14 residues long. In germline, CDR1 is SGHAT, CDR2 FQNNGV. In DNA form, the CDR3 reads TGTGCCAGCAGCTTAGATGACAACTCCTACGAGCAGTACTTC. This sequence encodes CASSLDDNSYEQYF.

This clone was seen more than once but under ten times. The chain links TRBV6-5 to TRBJ2-7; tentatively, D is TRBD2 (6 bases). Trimming stripped 8 bases from V and 7 bases from J, with 24 bases between. The CDR3 extends over 15 amino acids. The germline V gene has CDR1 MNHEY and CDR2 SVGAGI. CDR3 protein: CASGDPGPAGTEQYF. CDR3 DNA sequence: TGTGCCAGCGGCGACCCGGGACCCGCAGGGACTGAGCAGTACTTC.

The V call is TRBV6-5, the J call TRBJ1-2; D is possibly TRBD1 (6 bases). CDR1 MNHEY and CDR2 SVGAGI come from the germline V gene. The CDR3 spans 12 residues. Trimming removed 5 bases from V and 5 bases from J, with 9 bases in between. The CDR3, as DNA: TGTGCCAGCAGTCTACAGGGATATGGCTACACCTTC. This encodes CASSLQGYGYTF.

This clone appeared a few times. The CDR3 nucleotides are TGTGCCAGCAGCAGATTCCGGGGGGGACACACTGGAAACACCATATATTTT. Its protein is CASSRFRGGHTGNTIYF. V and J are TRBV5-6 and TRBJ1-3; D may be TRBD1 (6 bases). Germline CDR1 is SGHDT and CDR2 is YYEEEE. Trimming cost V 4 bases and J 2 bases, with 19 bases left between them. CDR3 length equals 17 residues.

This clone was picked up a small number of times. The CDR3 DNA follows: TGTGCCACAAAAGGATTTCAGGGGGCGAACACTGAAGCTTTCTTT. Its protein product is CATKGFQGANTEAFF. V and J are TRBV2 and TRBJ1-1; TRBD1 matches 8 bases. The germline gives CDR1 SNHLY, CDR2 FYNNEI. The CDR3 contains 15 residues. V shed 10 bases and J 1 base; nucleotides not matched to a gene: 11.

In this sample, this clone turned up a few times. V usage is TRBV30 and J usage is TRBJ1-5, with D tentatively TRBD1 (6 bases). Germline V CDR1 and CDR2: GTSNPN, SVGIG (reference sequence). Deletions cut 4 bases from V and 7 bases from J, with 17 bases between. The CDR3 covers 14 residues. CDR3 protein: CAWTGVQGSQPQHF. The CDR3 bases are TGTGCCTGGACAGGGGTCCAGGGTAGCCAGCCCCAGCATTTT.

V is TRBV5-1 and J is TRBJ1-6; 7 bases align to TRBD1. In germline, CDR1 is SGHRS, CDR2 YFSETQ. This CDR3 comprises 14 residues. Unmatched junction bases numbered 6, after V lost 4 bases and J lost 8 bases. The CDR3 DNA reads TGCGCCAGCAGCCAACAGGGGCCCGATTCACCCCTCCACTTT. Translation: CASSQQGPDSPLHF.

The V gene is TRBV5-8, the J gene TRBJ2-3, with 10 bases identical to TRBD2. J lost 2 bases, V lost 3 bases, and 6 bases had no gene match. CDR1 and CDR2 from the germline V gene are SGHTS and YDEGEE. CDR3 length equals 16 residues. The DNA for the CDR3 is TGTGCCAGCAGCTCATATAGCGGGGGGAACACAGATACGCAGTATTTT. Its protein product is CASSSYSGGNTDTQYF. The full variable domain, completed using reference TRBV5-8 and TRBJ2-3, is EAGVTQSPTHLIKTRGQQATLRCSPISGHTSVYWYQQALGLGLQFLLWYDEGEERNRGNFPPRFSGRQFPNYSSELNVNALELEDSALYLCASSSYSGGNTDTQYFGPGTRLTVL.

For the CDR3, the DNA is TGTGCCAGCAGCCCAGGACAGGGATCCAATGAGCAGTTCTTC. Its translation: CASSPGQGSNEQFF. V gene TRBV11-2 combines with J gene TRBJ2-1, with TRBD1 matching 8 bases. Germline-derived CDR1 and CDR2 are SGHAT and FQNNGV. The CDR3 is made up of 14 amino acids. With V trimmed by 5 bases and J by 6 bases, 6 bases remained unmatched.

The rearrangement joins TRBV11-3 to TRBJ2-5, with D perhaps matching TRBD1 or TRBD2 (5 bases each). Germline-derived CDR1 and CDR2 are SGHNT and YENEEA. Trimming shortened V by 5 bases and J by 4 bases, and 23 bases separated the two germline ends. This CDR3 has 17 residues. CDR3 sequence reads: CASSVKTGTVLGETQYF. For the CDR3, the DNA is TGTGCCAGCAGCGTAAAAACCGGGACGGTGTTAGGAGAGACCCAGTACTTC.

The chain carries TRBV7-9 and TRBJ2-3; D possibly matches TRBD1 or TRBD2 (6 bases each). The CDR3 loop spans 16 amino acids. Germline assignment: CDR1 SEHNR and CDR2 FQNEAQ (reference sequence). V was pared by 5 bases and J by 0 bases, with 15 bases between. CDR3: CASSASRGASTDTQYF. CDR3 DNA: TGTGCCAGCAGCGCCAGTAGGGGGGCTAGCACAGATACGCAGTATTTT.

The chain links TRBV25-1 to TRBJ2-1; 10 nucleotides align to TRBD1. Trimming removed 9 bases from V and 7 bases from J; junction bases left unmatched: 6. CDR3 length: 13 amino acids. From germline, CDR1 is MGHDK and CDR2 SYGVNS. For the CDR3, the DNA is TGTGCCAGGTTAGACAGGGGGCTGAATGAGCAGTTCTTC. The encoded protein is CARLDRGLNEQFF.

This clone was seen at least ten times. The V gene is TRBV7-8, the J gene TRBJ1-1; weak D call: TRBD1 (5 bases). Germline V gives CDR1 SGHVS, CDR2 FQNEAQ. Deletions cut 4 bases from V and 2 bases from J, with 8 bases between. The CDR3 spans 13 residues. CDR3 sequence (DNA): TGTGCCAGCAGCTCGGGACCTAACACTGAAGCTTTCTTT. It yields the protein CASSSGPNTEAFF.

Turning to this clone: The junction shows a germline mismatch at one end, possibly a read error. The CDR3 DNA sequence: TGCGCCAGCAGTGAGTACGCTACCAATGAAAAACTGTTTTTT. Protein: CASSEYATNEKLFF. The chain is built from TRBV6-5 and TRBJ1-4; D remains ambiguous. The germline gives CDR1 MNHEY, CDR2 SVGAGI. The length of the CDR3 is 14 residues.

The V call is TRBV5-1, the J call TRBJ1-5; tentatively, D is TRBD1 (5 bases). The V and J ends lost 1 base and 5 bases respectively, with 13 bases between them. The CDR3 contains 15 residues. Looked up from germline, CDR1 is SGHRS and CDR2 is YFSETQ. For the CDR3, the DNA is TGCGCCAGCAGCTTGTCAGGGAGTGGCGATCAGCCCCAGCATTTT. This encodes CASSLSGSGDQPQHF.

In this sample, this clone turned up a few times. The chain carries TRBV7-9 and TRBJ2-2; D is ambiguous. CDR3 size: 14 residues. The germline CDR1 and CDR2 sequences are SEHNR and FQNEAQ (reference sequence). Trimming shortened V by 1 base and J by 3 bases, and 6 bases separated the two germline ends. The CDR3 nucleotides read TGTGCCAGCAGCTTAGGAGGATACACCGGGGAGCTGTTTTTT. It translates to CASSLGGYTGELFF.

Many counts were recorded for this clone. This chain links TRBV28 with TRBJ1-3, with D possibly being TRBD1 (6 bases). The CDR3 has 14 amino acids. V gave up 5 bases and J gave up 2 bases, with 10 bases separating them. Germline CDR1 is MDHEN and CDR2 is SYDVKM. The CDR3 is CASSVPGAGNTIYF. The DNA for the CDR3 is TGTGCCAGCAGTGTACCAGGGGCTGGAAACACCATATATTTT.

This chain joins TRBV27 and TRBJ2-7; D is unclear. The CDR3 contains 11 residues. Looked up from germline, CDR1 is MNHEY and CDR2 is SMNVEV (reference sequence). Trimming left V 6 bases short and J 6 bases short, with 9 bases between. This CDR3 is CASRGWGEQYF. CDR3 coding DNA: TGTGCCAGCAGGGGTTGGGGCGAGCAGTACTTC.

There are a few counts of this clone. V gene TRBV5-1 combines with J gene TRBJ2-6, with D tentatively TRBD2 (5 bases). V lost 2 bases and J 0 bases, leaving 15 bases between the germline ends. The germline V gene encodes CDR1 SGHRS and CDR2 YFSETQ. The CDR3 totals 18 residues. CDR3 loop: CASSFTAGITSGANVLTF. The DNA of the CDR3 is TGCGCCAGCAGCTTCACGGCCGGGATCACCTCTGGGGCCAACGTCCTGACTTTC. Looking up the rest from reference TRBV5-1 and TRBJ2-6 gives the full variable domain: KAGVTQTPRYLIKTRGQQVTLSCSPISGHRSVSWYQQTPGQGLQFLFEYFSETQRNKGNFPGRFSGRQFSNSRSEMNVSTLELGDSALYLCASSFTAGITSGANVLTFGAGSRLTVL.

V is TRBV5-8 and J is TRBJ1-2, with D possibly matching TRBD1 (5 bases). Trimming cost V 10 bases and J 9 bases, with 16 bases left between them. The CDR3 has 11 amino acids. Germline-derived CDR1 and CDR2 are SGHTS and YDEGEE. CDR3 sequence (DNA): TGTGCCCTGTGGGGGGAAAGAAGCTACACCTTC. Amino acids: CALWGERSYTF.

The rearrangement links TRBV6-5 to TRBJ2-7; D is unclear. Per the germline V gene, CDR1 is MNHEY and CDR2 is SVGAGI. CDR3 length equals 12 residues. V was shortened by 8 bases and J by 4 bases, with 12 bases between the two germline ends. The CDR3 loop reads CASFRTEYEQYF. CDR3 DNA sequence: TGTGCCAGCTTTCGGACCGAGTACGAGCAGTACTTC.